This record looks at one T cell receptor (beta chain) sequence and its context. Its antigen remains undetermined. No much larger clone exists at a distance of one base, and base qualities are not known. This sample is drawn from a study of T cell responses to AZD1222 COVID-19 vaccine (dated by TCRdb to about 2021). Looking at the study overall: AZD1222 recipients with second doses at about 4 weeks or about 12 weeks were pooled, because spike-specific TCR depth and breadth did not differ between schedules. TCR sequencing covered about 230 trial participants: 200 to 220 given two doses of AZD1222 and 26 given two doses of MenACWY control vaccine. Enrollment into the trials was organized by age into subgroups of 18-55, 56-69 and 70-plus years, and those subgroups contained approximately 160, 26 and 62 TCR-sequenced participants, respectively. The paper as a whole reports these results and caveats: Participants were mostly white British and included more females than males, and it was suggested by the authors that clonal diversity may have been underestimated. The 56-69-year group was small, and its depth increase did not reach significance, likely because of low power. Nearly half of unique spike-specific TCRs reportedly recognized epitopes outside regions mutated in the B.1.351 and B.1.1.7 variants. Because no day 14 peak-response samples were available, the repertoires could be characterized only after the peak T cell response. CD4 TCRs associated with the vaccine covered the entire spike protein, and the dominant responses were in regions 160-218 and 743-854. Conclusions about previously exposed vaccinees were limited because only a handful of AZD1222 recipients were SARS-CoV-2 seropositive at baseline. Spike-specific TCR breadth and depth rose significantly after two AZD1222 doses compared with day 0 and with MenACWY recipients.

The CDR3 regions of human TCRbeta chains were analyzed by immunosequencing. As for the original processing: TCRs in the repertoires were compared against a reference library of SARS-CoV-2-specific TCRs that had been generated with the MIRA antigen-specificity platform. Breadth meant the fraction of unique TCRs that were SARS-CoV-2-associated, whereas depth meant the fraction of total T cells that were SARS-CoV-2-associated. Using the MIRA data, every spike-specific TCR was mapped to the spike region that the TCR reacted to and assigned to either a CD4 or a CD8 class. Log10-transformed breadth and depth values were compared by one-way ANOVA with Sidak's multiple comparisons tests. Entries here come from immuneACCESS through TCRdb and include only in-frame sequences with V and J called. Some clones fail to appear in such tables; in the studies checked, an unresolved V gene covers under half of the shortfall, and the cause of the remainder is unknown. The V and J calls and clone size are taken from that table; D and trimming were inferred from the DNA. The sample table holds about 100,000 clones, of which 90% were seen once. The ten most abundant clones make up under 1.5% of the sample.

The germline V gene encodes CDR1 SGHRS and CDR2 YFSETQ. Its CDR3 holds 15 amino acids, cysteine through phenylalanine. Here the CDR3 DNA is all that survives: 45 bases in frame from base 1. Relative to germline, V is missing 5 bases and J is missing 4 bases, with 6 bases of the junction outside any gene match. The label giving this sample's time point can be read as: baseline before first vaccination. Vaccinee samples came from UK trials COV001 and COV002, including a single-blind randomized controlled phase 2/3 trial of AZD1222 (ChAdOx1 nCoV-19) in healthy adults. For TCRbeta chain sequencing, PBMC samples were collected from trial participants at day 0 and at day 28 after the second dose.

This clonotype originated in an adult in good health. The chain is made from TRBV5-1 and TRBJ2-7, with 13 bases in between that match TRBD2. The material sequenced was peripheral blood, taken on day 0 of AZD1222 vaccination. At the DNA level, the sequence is TGCGCCAGCAGTTGGACTAGCGGGGGATTTTACGAGCAGTACTTC. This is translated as CASSWTSGGFYEQYF. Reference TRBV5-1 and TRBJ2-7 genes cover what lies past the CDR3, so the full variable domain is KAGVTQTPRYLIKTRGQQVTLSCSPISGHRSVSWYQQTPGQGLQFLFEYFSETQRNKGNFPGRFSGRQFSNSRSEMNVSTLELGDSALYLCASSWTSGGFYEQYFGPGTRLTVT.